Below, 9 T cell receptor beta chains from the same sample are listed, as sequenced in a study of identical twins. MiXCR, applied by TCRdb to the 5' RACE reads, yields one record per CDR3 protein. In the table there are 550,000 to 700,000 distinct CDR3 sequences, 9% to 10% of which are singletons. The same specimen was also included in a second study, on yellow fever vaccine responses in identical twins.

Sequencing was done on a sample of PBMCs. The receptors originated from a woman younger than 30 in good health.

The chain joins TRBV10-3 to TRBJ2-3, with 7 nucleotides matching TRBD1. Trimming at V came to 3 bases and at J to 4 bases, leaving 7 bases not matched to a gene. Germline CDR1 ENHRY, CDR2 SYGVKD. There are 15 residues in the CDR3. The CDR3 DNA sequence: TGTGCCATCAGTGAAATAGGGGGCGAGGCAGATACGCAGTATTTT. Translation: CAISEIGGEADTQYF.

This clonotype was seen a few times. The chain joins TRBV5-1 to TRBJ1-1; 11 bases line up with TRBD1. The CDR3 length is 14 residues. V lost 6 bases to trimming and J lost 3 bases; unmatched junction nucleotides: 4. Germline CDR1 SGHRS, CDR2 YFSETQ. Written as DNA, the CDR3 is TGCGCCAGCACTCGGGACAGGGGGGACACTGAAGCTTTCTTT. It yields the protein CASTRDRGDTEAFF. Supplemented by reference TRBV5-1 and TRBJ1-1, the full variable domain reads KAGVTQTPRYLIKTRGQQVTLSCSPISGHRSVSWYQQTPGQGLQFLFEYFSETQRNKGNFPGRFSGRQFSNSRSEMNVSTLELGDSALYLCASTRDRGDTEAFFGQGTRLTVV.

This clonotype was counted only a few times. The chain uses TRBV12-3 or TRBV12-4 and TRBJ2-7; D uncertain. Trimming removed 9 bases at V and 2 bases at J, with 14 bases between. The CDR3 length is 13 residues. As DNA, the CDR3 is TGTGCCAGTCAGCACCCCGGCCCCTACGAGCAGTACTTC. Its translation: CASQHPGPYEQYF.

The gene calls are TRBV20-1 and TRBJ2-5; 7 positions agree with TRBD2. V lost 6 bases to trimming and J lost 5 bases; unmatched junction nucleotides: 6. In germline, CDR1 is DFQATT, CDR2 SNEGSKA (reference sequence). The CDR3 has 12 amino acids. Here the CDR3 reads CSAQPGGETQYF. CDR3 bases: TGCAGTGCCCAGCCCGGGGGGGAGACCCAGTACTTC.

This clonotype was observed many times. V usage is TRBV4-2 and J usage is TRBJ2-1; D may be TRBD1 or TRBD2 (5 bases each). The length of the CDR3 is 15 residues. V was clipped by 8 bases and J by 5 bases, with 19 bases between them. Germline V gives CDR1 LGHNA, CDR2 YNFKEQ. The CDR3 loop is CASRTLGDPHNEQFF. The DNA for the CDR3 is TGTGCCAGCCGGACTTTAGGGGACCCTCACAATGAGCAGTTCTTC.

This clonotype was observed a handful of times. The genes are TRBV12-3 or TRBV12-4 and TRBJ2-1, with TRBD2 matching over 13 bases. The CDR3 spans 14 residues. With V trimmed by 6 bases and J by 10 bases, 6 bases remained unmatched. CDR3: CASRTSGGIVEQFF. CDR3 DNA sequence: TGTGCCAGCAGGACTAGCGGGGGGATTGTCGAGCAGTTCTTC.

This chain connects TRBV29-1 to TRBJ2-1, with D uncertain. V was clipped by 1 base and J by 3 bases, with 13 bases between them. The CDR3 is 15 residues long. Germline lookup yields CDR1 SQVTM and CDR2 ANQGSEA. CDR3 nucleotide sequence: TGCAGCGTTGAAGGAGCGAGTCAGATCTACAATGAGCAGTTCTTC. Translation gives CSVEGASQIYNEQFF.

The chain carries TRBV25-1 and TRBJ2-5; possible D gene TRBD1, 6 bases. The V and J ends lost 1 base and 5 bases respectively, with 14 bases between them. Germline V gene data show CDR1 as MGHDK and CDR2 as SYGVNS. This CDR3 has 15 residues. In DNA, the CDR3 is TGTGCCAGCAGTGAATTGGGGGCTGGTGGCGAGACCCAGTACTTC. Protein product: CASSELGAGGETQYF.

This chain's CDR3 is CASSPDRINTEAFF. The CDR3 DNA reads as TGTGCCAGCAGCCCGGACAGGATAAACACTGAAGCTTTCTTT. V usage is TRBV7-6 and J usage is TRBJ1-1, with TRBD1 matching 7 bases. CDR3 length: 14 residues. With 5 bases clipped from V and 2 bases from J, the junction kept 5 bases outside the gene matches. Germline V lookup: CDR1 SGHVS, CDR2 FNYEAQ.